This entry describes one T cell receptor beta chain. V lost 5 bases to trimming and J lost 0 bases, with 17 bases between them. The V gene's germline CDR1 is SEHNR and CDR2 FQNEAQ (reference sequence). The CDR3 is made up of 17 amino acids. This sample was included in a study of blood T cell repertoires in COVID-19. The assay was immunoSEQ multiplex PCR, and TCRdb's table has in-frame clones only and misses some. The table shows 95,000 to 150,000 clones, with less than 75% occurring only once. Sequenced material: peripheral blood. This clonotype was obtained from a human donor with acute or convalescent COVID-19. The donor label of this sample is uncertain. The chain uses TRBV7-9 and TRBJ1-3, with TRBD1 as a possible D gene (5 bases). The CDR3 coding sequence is TGTGCCAGCAGCGAAAACTTATTCAGGGACTCTGGAAACACCATATATTTT. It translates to CASSENLFRDSGNTIYF.